This T cell receptor (beta chain) was captured by sequencing in a study of long-term antiretroviral therapy in people with HIV (dated by TCRdb to between 2022 and 2023). Some background on the complete study: Collection of the earliest samples took place about a decade ahead of the 2015 WHO recommendation for immediate ART, at a time when ART was typically delayed until CD4 counts fell. A total of roughly 180 cryopreserved PBMC samples were contributed to the cohort by 30 adults with confirmed HIV infection, with samples collected serially over a mean of 6 years (range 1-12). About 35% of the 30 participants with HIV were female. A retrospective serial study tested whether ART initiation and durable HIV suppression were associated with changes in peripheral blood TRB repertoire composition and diversity. Test extractions of a monoclonal T-cell line alongside about 35 polyclonal samples showed no cross-contamination during QIAcube processing. The study at large found these results: At every time point, the repertoire was dominated by expanded TRB clones first identified before ART initiation, although this dominance fluctuated and, in many PLHIV, declined after ART. Since PBMC availability was limited, sequencing covered only the TCR beta chain, with no alpha chain pairing. Inferences about post-ART repertoire changes are limited because no data were available on ART adherence, viral resistance or therapy changes. Starting ART was linked to a significant rise in TRB diversity, yet even after long-term ART the diversity remained significantly lower than in transplant donor controls. The samples span the years 2004 to 2017, and the ART regimens used may be less effective than current regimens. CDR3 length ranges in HIV repertoires were narrower than in controls, and network structure suggested an antigen-experienced repertoire with only a slight naive shift after ART. Because cell numbers in pre-ART samples were limited, unsorted PBMC were profiled instead of sorted CD4+ and CD8+ T cells.

The immunoSEQ hsTCRB v3.0 assay was used at survey level resolution for TRB variable region sequencing. The targeted TRB sequencing depth was about 40,000-50,000 T-cell genomes per sample. TRB libraries were pooled and sequenced on an Illumina MiSeq using a v3 150-cycle kit. The paper's processing steps were these. Analysis of repertoires was carried out in R inside a reproducible Nextflow workflow spanning QC, data transformation and analysis. LymphoSeq2, an R package for exploring AIRR-Seq data, was used to implement the custom analyses. A few samples that yielded fewer than 5000 total TRB sequences were excluded, so that fewer than 200 HIV repertoires were analyzed. Among the 188 retained HIV repertoires, 59 were collected before ART initiation and 120 to 140 were collected after ART initiation. Repertoires were downsampled to 5000 TRB nucleotide sequences, with summary statistics averaged over 100 downsampling iterations. TRB sequences were retained for analysis only if CDR3 regions of at least seven amino acids were present. A Shannon entropy-derived clonality score and the Gini coefficient were used to measure diversity. In repertoire networks, the top 5000 CDR3 amino acid sequences were linked whenever an edit distance of one separated two sequences. GLIPH2 predicted antigen specificity groups and MHC restriction for TRB CDR3 amino acid sequences. CDR3 amino acid sequences were matched against VDJdb and McPAS-TCR to flag known CMV, EBV, HIV or tissue antigen associations. Pre-ART, post-ART and control groups were compared with Wilcoxon signed-rank tests and Holm-Bonferroni correction. TCRdb re-hosts the immuneACCESS table, in-frame sequences only. Its copies lack some clones; in the studies checked, an unresolved V gene accounts for under half of them, and the cause for the rest is not known. V and J calls and clone size follow that table, whereas D and trimming were derived from the DNA. The table for this sample lists 20,000 to 25,000 clones; 87% of them were counted only once. Just over 8% of the sample goes to the ten largest clones.

To be included, a participant needed at least one PBMC sample from before ART initiation plus at least two post-ART samples. Every participant with HIV received treatment in the United States of America. Cryopreserved samples of roughly 0.95-10 million PBMC were thawed and washed before DNA extraction. At the time of the earliest PBMC sample for each participant with HIV, ages ranged from roughly 20 to 54 years. PBMC samples from each participant spanned 1-4 timepoints before ART initiation and 2-8 timepoints after ART initiation, with a median of 7 samples. Serial HIV viral load, CD4+ T-cell count, ART history and demographic data were obtained for every participant. Using a Qiagen kit on a QIAcube, genomic DNA was extracted from unsorted PBMC, with samples processed in batches of 12. CDR1 and CDR2 are drawn from the germline V gene (reference sequence): PRHDT, FYEKMQ. The cysteine opens and the phenylalanine closes a CDR3 of 15 amino acids. Left in the record is the CDR3 DNA by itself, 45 bases read in frame from the first base. For this chain, trimming is 5 bases at the V end and 8 bases at the J end, and the number of junction bases without a gene match is 9.

A remark on this clone: Its antigen target is currently unknown. Base quality data are lacking; no much larger clone is found one base away.

The starting material was unsorted PBMCs, obtained 0.2 years before starting antiretroviral therapy. The chain joins TRBV13 to TRBJ1-4, with TRBD1 identical over 9 junction bases. The sequence derives from a man younger than 35 with HIV. The CDR3 protein sequence reads: CASSPPGQGSEKLFF. The nucleotides are TGTGCCAGCAGCCCCCCGGGACAGGGAAGCGAAAAACTGTTTTTT.